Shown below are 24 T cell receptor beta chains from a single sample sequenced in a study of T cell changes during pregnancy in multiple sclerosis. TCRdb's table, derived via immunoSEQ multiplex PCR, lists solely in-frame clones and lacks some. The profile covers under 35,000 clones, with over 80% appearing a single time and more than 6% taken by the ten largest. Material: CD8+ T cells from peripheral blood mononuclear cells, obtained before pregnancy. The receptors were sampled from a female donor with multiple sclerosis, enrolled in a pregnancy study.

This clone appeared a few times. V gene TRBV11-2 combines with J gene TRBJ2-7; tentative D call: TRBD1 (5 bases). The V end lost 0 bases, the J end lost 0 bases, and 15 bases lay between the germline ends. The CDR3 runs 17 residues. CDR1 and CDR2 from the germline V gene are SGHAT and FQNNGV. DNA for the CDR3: TGTGCCAGCAGCTTAGAAGGGGTGATAGGGAACTCCTACGAGCAGTACTTC. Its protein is CASSLEGVIGNSYEQYF.

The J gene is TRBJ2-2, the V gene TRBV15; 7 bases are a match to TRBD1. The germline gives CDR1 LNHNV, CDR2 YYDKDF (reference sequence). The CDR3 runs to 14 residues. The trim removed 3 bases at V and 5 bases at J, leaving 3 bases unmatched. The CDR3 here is CATSSDRETGELFF. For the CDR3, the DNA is TGTGCCACCAGCAGTGACAGGGAAACCGGGGAGCTGTTTTTT.

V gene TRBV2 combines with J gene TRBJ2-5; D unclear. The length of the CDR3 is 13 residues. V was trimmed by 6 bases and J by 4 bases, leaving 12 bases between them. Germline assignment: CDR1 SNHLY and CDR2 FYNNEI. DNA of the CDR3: TGTGCCAGCAGCGAGACCTGGGCAGAGACCCAGTACTTC. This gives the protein CASSETWAETQYF. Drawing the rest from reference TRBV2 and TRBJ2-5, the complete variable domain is EPEVTQTPSHQVTQMGQEVILRCVPISNHLYFYWYRQILGQKVEFLVSFYNNEISEKSEIFDDQFSVERPDGSNFTLKIRSTKLEDSAMYFCASSETWAETQYFGPGTRLLVL.

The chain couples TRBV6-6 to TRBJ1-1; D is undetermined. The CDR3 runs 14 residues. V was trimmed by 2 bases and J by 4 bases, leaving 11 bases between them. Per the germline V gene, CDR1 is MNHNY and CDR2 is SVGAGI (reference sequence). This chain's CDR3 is CASSYGGIGTEAFF. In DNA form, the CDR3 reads TGTGCCAGCAGTTACGGAGGGATAGGCACTGAAGCTTTCTTT.

CDR3 nucleotide sequence: TGCGCCAGCAGCCAAGATACAGGGGATGGATGGAATTCACCCCTCCACTTT. Protein product: CASSQDTGDGWNSPLHF. The J gene is TRBJ1-6, the V gene TRBV4-3; 7 bases fit TRBD1. There are 17 residues in the CDR3. Trimming at V came to 0 bases and at J to 7 bases, leaving 9 bases not matched to a gene. Germline V CDR1 and CDR2: LGHNA, YSLEER.

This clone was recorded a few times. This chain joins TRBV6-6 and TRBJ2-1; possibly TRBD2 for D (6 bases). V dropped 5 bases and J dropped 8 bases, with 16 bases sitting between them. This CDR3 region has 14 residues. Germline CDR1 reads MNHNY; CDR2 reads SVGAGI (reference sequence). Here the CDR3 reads CASSKPSGEDEQFF. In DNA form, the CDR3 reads TGTGCCAGCAGTAAACCCTCGGGGGAGGATGAGCAGTTCTTC.

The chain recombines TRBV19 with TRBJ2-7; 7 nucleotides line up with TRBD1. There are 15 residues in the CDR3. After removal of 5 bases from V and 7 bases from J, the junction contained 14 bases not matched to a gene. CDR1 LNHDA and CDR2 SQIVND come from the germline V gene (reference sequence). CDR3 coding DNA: TGTGCCAGTAGTGCTCGGACAGGCGAGTCGGGAGAGCAGTACTTC. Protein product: CASSARTGESGEQYF.

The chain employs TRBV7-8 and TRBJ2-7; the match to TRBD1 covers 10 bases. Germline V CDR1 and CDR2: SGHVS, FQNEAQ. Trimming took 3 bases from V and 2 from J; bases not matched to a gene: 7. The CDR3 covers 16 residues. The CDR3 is CASSLGGQGPAYEQYF. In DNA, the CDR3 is TGTGCCAGCAGCTTGGGGGGACAGGGGCCAGCCTACGAGCAGTACTTC. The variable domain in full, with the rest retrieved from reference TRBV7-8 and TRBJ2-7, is GAGVSQSPRYKVAKRGQDVALRCDPISGHVSLFWYQQALGQGPEFLTYFQNEAQLDKSGLPSDRFFAERPEGSVSTLKIQRTQQEDSAVYLCASSLGGQGPAYEQYFGPGTRLTVT.

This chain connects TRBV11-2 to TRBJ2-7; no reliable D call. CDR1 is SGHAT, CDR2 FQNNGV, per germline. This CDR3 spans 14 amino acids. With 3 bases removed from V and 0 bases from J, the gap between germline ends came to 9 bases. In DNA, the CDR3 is TGTGCCAGCAGCTTGAACAGCTACTCCTACGAGCAGTACTTC. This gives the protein CASSLNSYSYEQYF.

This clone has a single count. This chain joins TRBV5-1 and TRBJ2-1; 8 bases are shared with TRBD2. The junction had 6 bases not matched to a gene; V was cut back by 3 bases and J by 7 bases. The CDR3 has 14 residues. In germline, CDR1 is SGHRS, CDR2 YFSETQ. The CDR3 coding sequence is TGCGCCAGCAGCTCAGCCGGGGGGGGGAATGAGCAGTTCTTC. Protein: CASSSAGGGNEQFF. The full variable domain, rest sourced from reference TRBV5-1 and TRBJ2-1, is KAGVTQTPRYLIKTRGQQVTLSCSPISGHRSVSWYQQTPGQGLQFLFEYFSETQRNKGNFPGRFSGRQFSNSRSEMNVSTLELGDSALYLCASSSAGGGNEQFFGPGTRLTVL.

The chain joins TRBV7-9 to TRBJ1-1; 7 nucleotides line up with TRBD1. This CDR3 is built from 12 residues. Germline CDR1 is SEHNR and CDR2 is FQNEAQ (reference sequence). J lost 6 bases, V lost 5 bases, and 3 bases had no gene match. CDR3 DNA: TGTGCCAGCAGCCCACAGGGGCCTGAAGCTTTCTTT. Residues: CASSPQGPEAFF.

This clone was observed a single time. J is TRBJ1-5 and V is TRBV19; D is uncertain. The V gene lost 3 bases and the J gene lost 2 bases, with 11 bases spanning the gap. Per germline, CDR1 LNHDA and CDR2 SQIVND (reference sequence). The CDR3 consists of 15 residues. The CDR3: CASSINPGGNQPQHF. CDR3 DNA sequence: TGTGCCAGTAGTATCAACCCGGGAGGCAATCAGCCCCAGCATTTT.

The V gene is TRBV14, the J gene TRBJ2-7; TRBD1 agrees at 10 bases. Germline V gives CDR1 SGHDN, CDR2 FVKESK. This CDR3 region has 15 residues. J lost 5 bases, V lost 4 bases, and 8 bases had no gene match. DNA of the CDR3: TGTGCCAGCAGCCCGCGGGACAGGGGTTCGAACGAGCAGTACTTC. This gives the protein CASSPRDRGSNEQYF.

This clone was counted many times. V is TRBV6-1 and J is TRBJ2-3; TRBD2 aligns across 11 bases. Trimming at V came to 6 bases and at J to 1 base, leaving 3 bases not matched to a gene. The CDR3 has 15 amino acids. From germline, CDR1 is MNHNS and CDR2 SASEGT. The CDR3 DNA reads TGTGCCAGCAGGCCACTAGCGGGGGGCACAGATACGCAGTATTTT. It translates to CASRPLAGGTDTQYF.

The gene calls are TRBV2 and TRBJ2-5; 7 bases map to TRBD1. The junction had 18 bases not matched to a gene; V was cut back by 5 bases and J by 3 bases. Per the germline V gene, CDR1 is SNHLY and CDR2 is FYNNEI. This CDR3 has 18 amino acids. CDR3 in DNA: TGTGCCAGCAGTCACCGTCGCCGACAGGGTAGAGGGGAAGAGACCCAGTACTTC. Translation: CASSHRRRQGRGEETQYF.

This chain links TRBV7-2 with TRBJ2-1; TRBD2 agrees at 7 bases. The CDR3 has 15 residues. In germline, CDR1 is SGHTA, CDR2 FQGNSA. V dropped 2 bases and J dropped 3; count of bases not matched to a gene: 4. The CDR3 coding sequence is TGTGCCAGCAGCTTAAGCGGCGGGAGCTACAATGAGCAGTTCTTC. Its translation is CASSLSGGSYNEQFF.

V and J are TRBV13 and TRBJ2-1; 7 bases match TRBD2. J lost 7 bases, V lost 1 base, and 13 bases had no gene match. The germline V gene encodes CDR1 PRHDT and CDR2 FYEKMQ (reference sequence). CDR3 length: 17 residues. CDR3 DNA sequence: TGTGCCAGCAGCTTAGCTTTGCGGGAGTGGGGCTTGAATGAGCAGTTCTTC. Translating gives CASSLALREWGLNEQFF.

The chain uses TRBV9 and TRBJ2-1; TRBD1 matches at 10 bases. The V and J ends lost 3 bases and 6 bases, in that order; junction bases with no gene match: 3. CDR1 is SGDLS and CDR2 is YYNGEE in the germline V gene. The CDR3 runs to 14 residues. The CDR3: CASSGDRGGNEQFF. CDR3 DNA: TGTGCCAGCAGCGGGGACAGGGGAGGCAATGAGCAGTTCTTC.

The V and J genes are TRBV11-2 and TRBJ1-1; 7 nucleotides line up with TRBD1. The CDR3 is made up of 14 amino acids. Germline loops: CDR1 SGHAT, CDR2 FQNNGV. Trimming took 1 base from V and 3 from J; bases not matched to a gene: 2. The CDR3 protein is CASSLGGTDTEAFF. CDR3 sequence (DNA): TGTGCCAGCAGCTTAGGAGGGACAGACACTGAAGCTTTCTTT.

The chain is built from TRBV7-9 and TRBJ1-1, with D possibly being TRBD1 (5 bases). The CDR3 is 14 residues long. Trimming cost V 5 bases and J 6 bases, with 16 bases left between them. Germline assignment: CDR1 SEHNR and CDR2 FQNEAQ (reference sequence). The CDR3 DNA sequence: TGTGCCAGCAGCCCAAGCCGGTGGGGGGCTGAAGCTTTCTTT. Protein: CASSPSRWGAEAFF.

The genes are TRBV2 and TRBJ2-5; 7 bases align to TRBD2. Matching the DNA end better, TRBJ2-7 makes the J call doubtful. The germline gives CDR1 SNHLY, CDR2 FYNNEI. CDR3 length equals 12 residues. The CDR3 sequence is CASVGRVYEQYF. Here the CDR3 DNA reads TGTGCCAGCGTGGGGAGGGTCTACGAGCAGTACTTC.

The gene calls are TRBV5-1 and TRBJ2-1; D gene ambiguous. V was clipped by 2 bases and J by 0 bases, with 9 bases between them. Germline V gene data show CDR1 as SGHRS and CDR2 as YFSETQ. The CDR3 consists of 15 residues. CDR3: CASSFFESSYNEQFF. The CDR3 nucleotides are TGCGCCAGCAGCTTCTTCGAGAGCTCCTACAATGAGCAGTTCTTC. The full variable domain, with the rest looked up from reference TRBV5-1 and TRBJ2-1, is KAGVTQTPRYLIKTRGQQVTLSCSPISGHRSVSWYQQTPGQGLQFLFEYFSETQRNKGNFPGRFSGRQFSNSRSEMNVSTLELGDSALYLCASSFFESSYNEQFFGPGTRLTVL.

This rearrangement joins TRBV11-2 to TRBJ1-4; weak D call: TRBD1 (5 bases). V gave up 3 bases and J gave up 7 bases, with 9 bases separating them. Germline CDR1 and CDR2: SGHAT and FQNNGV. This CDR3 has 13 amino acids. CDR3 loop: CASSFVGVEKLFF. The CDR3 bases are TGTGCCAGCAGCTTCGTAGGGGTTGAAAAACTGTTTTTT.

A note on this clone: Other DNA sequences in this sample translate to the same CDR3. The DNA for the CDR3 is TGTGCCAGCAGCGTAGTGGGGGACAGCTACGAGCAGTACTTC. The encoded protein is CASSVVGDSYEQYF. The chain joins TRBV9 to TRBJ2-7; 7 nucleotides line up with TRBD1. This CDR3 has 14 amino acids. The junction had 3 bases not matched to a gene; V was cut back by 0 bases and J by 3 bases. Germline V gene sequence: CDR1 SGDLS, CDR2 YYNGEE.